The entry that follows covers one T cell receptor (beta chain) sequence. Its specificity is not known. Sequencing was performed with immunoSEQ multiplex PCR; in TCRdb, only in-frame clones are kept and a portion is missing. The table includes 150,000 to 200,000 clones, approximately 95% detected once. The data stem from a study of shared clonotypes between healthy human individuals. Study-wide results and limits: Sorted-subset sequencing was shown by rarefaction to be incomplete despite large depth.

Trimming removed 2 bases from V and 4 bases from J, with 8 bases in between. This CDR3 has 12 amino acids. Germline loops: CDR1 SQVTM, CDR2 ANQGSEA. The chain recombines TRBV29-1 with TRBJ1-2; D perhaps matches TRBD1 (5 bases). The sequence was obtained from a woman aged 30 to 39 in good health. The sequenced sample consisted of naive CD4+ T cells sorted from blood. Specified subset: CD45RA+ positively selected. In DNA, the CDR3 is TGCAGCGTTGAACAGGGTGGCTATGGCTACACCTTC. This translates into CSVEQGGYGYTF.